This TCR beta chain emerged from a study of Ad26.COV2.S vaccination and SARS-CoV-2 variants (dated by TCRdb to the early 2020s). About the investigation overall: Vaccine-arm donors came from COV1001, a multicentre, randomized, double-blind, placebo-controlled phase I-IIa trial of Ad26.COV2.S in healthy adults. TCRbeta repertoire sequencing was used to assess the specificity and breadth of SARS-CoV-2-reactive T cell receptors after Ad26.COV2.S vaccination. Trial participants were randomized into five groups of five: low-dose or high-dose Ad26.COV2.S given once or twice, or placebo on both occasions. Ad26.COV2.S was administered intramuscularly at 5 x 10^10 or 1 x 10^11 viral particles, either as a single shot or as two shots given 56 days apart. Blinding of investigators to trial group allocation was maintained during experiments and outcome assessment. A total of some 30 samples were included in the TCR-sequenced set, comprising about 20 Ad26.COV2.S vaccine recipients, 5 placebo recipients and 8 SARS-CoV-2 convalescent individuals. The investigation overall reported the following: The study lacked the statistical power to compare responses across vaccine doses or regimens. Ad26.COV2.S recipients had higher spike-specific TCR breadth than placebo recipients (P = 0.0014). According to the authors, total T cell responses may have been underestimated by the TCR breadth and depth analyses. After vaccination, spike-specific CD8+ and CD4+ T cell responses were reported to show substantial breadth. Comparable non-spike TCR breadth was observed between vaccine and placebo recipients, consistent with only spike being contained in the vaccine.

TCRbeta CDR3 regions were sequenced with the immunoSEQ Assay. After extraction, genomic DNA underwent amplification by bias-controlled multiplex PCR, followed by high-throughput sequencing. As for the original processing: To quantify the absolute abundance of every unique TCRbeta CDR3 region, sequences were collapsed and filtered. T cell fraction was estimated by normalization of TCRbeta template counts to usable DNA, with usable DNA being measured through amplification of reference genes present in all nucleated cells. Repertoire TCRs were annotated as SARS-CoV-2-specific by exact matching of V gene, CDR3 amino acid sequence and J gene to a known reactive TCR set. MIRA supplied the reference SARS-CoV-2 TCR set, which was filtered for enrichment in COVID-19-positive ImmuneCODE repertoires so that public or cross-reactive TCRs were removed. Based on the MIRA antigens, annotated TCRs were further analysed at the level of specific ORF or position within ORF. Breadth was defined as annotated unique rearrangements over total unique productive rearrangements; depth was the summed frequency of those rearrangements. Two-sided Wilcoxon rank-sum tests were used to compare TCR breadth between groups. This is the immuneACCESS table as TCRdb keeps it, with only in-frame sequences that have V and J called. A part of the clones is gone; compared with another copy, unresolved V genes explain less than half, and the rest is unexplained. Clonal size and the V and J genes are those of that table, whereas D and trimming came from the DNA. Recorded for this sample are about 320,000 clones; around 84% of them occurred a single time. The top ten hold 1.5% to 2% of the sample.

Relative to germline, V is 10 bases shorter and J is 4 bases shorter, with 15 bases between their ends. Sequences LNHDA (CDR1) and SQIVND (CDR2) are obtained from the germline V gene (reference sequence). Taken from cysteine to phenylalanine, the CDR3 has 13 residues. Only the CDR3 DNA stays, 39 bases, in frame from base 1. The treatment or condition label, read with the paper, signifies: some 19 received Ad26.COV2.S at low or high dose, single or two shots; roughly five received placebo; per-sample allocation not given. For vaccine and placebo recipients, the sequenced repertoires came from samples collected on day 63 after the first injection. Cohort 1b enrolled roughly 25 adults aged 18-55 years at a single site in Boston, USA, between 29 July and 7 August 2020. Ad26.COV2.S was a replication-incompetent adenovirus type 26 vector expressing a prefusion-stabilized SARS-CoV-2 spike protein from the original Wuhan strain.

With regard to this clone: The antigen this receptor binds is unknown. No base qualities exist here, and no much larger clone lies one base off it.

The origin of this receptor is a person aged 18-60 years who received the Ad26.COV2.S COVID-19 vaccine or a placebo. Source: peripheral blood, taken in a trial of Ad26.COV2.S vaccine versus placebo. Recombination joined TRBV19 with TRBJ2-3, with TRBD2 as a weak D call on 5 bases. The bases are TGTGCCACCGGGGATAGGTTTGCAGATACGCAGTATTTT. This codes for CATGDRFADTQYF.